These 21 T cell receptor beta chains were sequenced from one sample in a study of OX40 agonist ivuxolimab in advanced cancers. The assay was immunoSEQ multiplex PCR, and TCRdb's table has in-frame clones only and misses some. The repertoire holds roughly 72,000 clones, with around 94% as singletons. Material: CD4+ or CD8+ T cells sorted from blood, obtained in a trial of the OX40 agonist ivuxolimab. Source of these receptors: an adult with an advanced solid tumor such as melanoma, head and neck, liver or kidney cancer.

This rearrangement joins TRBV4-1 to TRBJ1-4; 8 nucleotides line up with TRBD1. V lost 4 bases, J lost 1 base, and 2 bases stayed unmatched. The CDR3 contains 15 residues. Germline-derived CDR1 and CDR2 are MGHRA and YSYEKL. CDR3 protein: CASSLGQGTNEKLFF. For the CDR3, the DNA is TGCGCCAGCAGCCTCGGACAGGGAACTAATGAAAAACTGTTTTTT.

V gene TRBV18 combines with J gene TRBJ2-3; the D is unclear. Trimming pared 3 bases from V and 0 bases from J, leaving 1 base between. Per the germline V gene, CDR1 is KGHSH and CDR2 is LQKENI. CDR3 length: 12 residues. DNA for the CDR3: TGTGCCAGCTCACCTAGCACAGATACGCAGTATTTT. Its translation: CASSPSTDTQYF. Variable domain in full (rest from reference TRBV18 and TRBJ2-3): NAGVMQNPRHLVRRRGQEARLRCSPMKGHSHVYWYRQLPEEGLKFMVYLQKENIIDESGMPKERFSAEFPKEGPSILRIQQVVRGDSAAYFCASSPSTDTQYFGPGTRLTVL.

V and J are TRBV7-9 and TRBJ1-1; D ambiguous. Germline-derived CDR1 and CDR2 are SEHNR and FQNEAQ (reference sequence). This CDR3 has 14 amino acids. The germline V and J ends were trimmed by 1 base and 1 base, with 7 bases remaining between them. The CDR3 DNA follows: TGTGCCAGCAGCTTAGAGGGTTGGAACACTGAAGCTTTCTTT. Translating gives CASSLEGWNTEAFF.

The rearrangement joins TRBV6-5 to TRBJ1-4, with D perhaps TRBD1 (5 bases). V lost 5 bases and J 8 bases, leaving 12 bases between the germline ends. This CDR3 is built from 13 residues. CDR1 and CDR2 (germline): MNHEY, SVGAGI. CDR3 in DNA: TGTGCCAGCAGTATCACTGGGACGGAAAAACTGTTTTTT. Encoded protein: CASSITGTEKLFF.

The chain links TRBV7-2 to TRBJ2-5, with D uncertain. Trimming stripped 1 base from V and 2 bases from J, with 11 bases between. The length of the CDR3 is 15 residues. In germline, CDR1 is SGHTA, CDR2 FQGNSA. CDR3 DNA sequence: TGTGCCAGCAGCTTAGGGGTGAGGCAGCAAGAGACCCAGTACTTC. It yields the protein CASSLGVRQQETQYF. Using reference TRBV7-2 and TRBJ2-5 for the parts outside the CDR3, the full variable domain is GAGVSQSPSNKVTEKGKDVELRCDPISGHTALYWYRQSLGQGLEFLIYFQGNSAPDKSGLPSDRFSAERTGGSVSTLTIQRTQQEDSAVYLCASSLGVRQQETQYFGPGTRLLVL.

This chain connects TRBV5-4 to TRBJ1-2; possible D gene TRBD1, 5 bases. From germline, CDR1 is SGHNT and CDR2 YYREEE (reference sequence). Trimming took 0 bases from V and 2 from J, leaving 11 bases between them. The length of the CDR3 is 15 residues. The CDR3 coding sequence is TGTGCCAGCAGCTTGGTGGGGGAGTTAAACTATGGCTACACCTTC. Translating it yields CASSLVGELNYGYTF.

CDR3 in DNA: TGTGCCAGCAAGCCCGGACAGGGGTACGGCTATGGCTACACCTTC. Its translation: CASKPGQGYGYGYTF. The J gene is TRBJ1-2, the V gene TRBV19; 9 bases map to TRBD1. Germline values: CDR1 LNHDA, CDR2 SQIVND (reference sequence). V lost 9 bases, J lost 4 bases, and 12 bases stayed unmatched. This CDR3 region has 15 residues.

The J gene is TRBJ1-6, the V gene TRBV4-1, with 7 nucleotides matching TRBD1. V lost 10 bases, J lost 6 bases, and 9 bases stayed unmatched. CDR3 length: 14 residues. The V gene's germline CDR1 is MGHRA and CDR2 YSYEKL. The CDR3 sequence: CATQGGRTNSPLHF. The CDR3, as DNA: TGCGCCACCCAGGGGGGCCGCACTAATTCACCCCTCCACTTT.

The gene calls are TRBV30 and TRBJ2-1; D may be TRBD2 (5 bases). Trimming removed 0 bases from V and 10 bases from J, with 10 bases in between. This CDR3 comprises 12 residues. Germline V gene data show CDR1 as GTSNPN and CDR2 as SVGIG (reference sequence). The CDR3 sequence: CAWSVLRAEQFF. CDR3 nucleotide sequence: TGTGCCTGGAGTGTACTGAGGGCAGAGCAGTTCTTC. Filled out from reference TRBV30 and TRBJ2-1, the complete variable domain reads SQTIHQWPATLVQPVGSPLSLECTVEGTSNPNLYWYRQAAGRGLQLLFYSVGIGQISSEVPQNLSASRPQDRQFILSSKKLLLSDSGFYLCAWSVLRAEQFFGPGTRLTVL.

This rearrangement joins TRBV28 to TRBJ2-7; 11 bases line up with TRBD1. Germline V gene lookup returns CDR1 MDHEN and CDR2 SYDVKM. The CDR3 spans 15 residues. J gave up 5 bases and V 6 bases, and 9 bases lay outside the gene matches. The CDR3 DNA sequence: TGTGCCAGCAGGCCGGACAGGGGGCCTTGGGACGAGCAGTACTTC. It translates to CASRPDRGPWDEQYF.

This sequence joins TRBV5-1 and TRBJ2-3; 9 bases are shared with TRBD1. The J segment lost 6 bases and the V segment lost 3 bases, leaving 20 bases of the junction unmatched. Germline-derived CDR1 and CDR2 are SGHRS and YFSETQ. The CDR3 has 19 residues. CDR3: CASSSPEGGTGPWADTQYF. CDR3 bases: TGCGCCAGCAGCTCGCCGGAAGGTGGGACAGGGCCCTGGGCGGATACGCAGTATTTT.

CDR3 sequence (DNA): TGTGCCAGCAGCGGGAGGGGCCAAGAGACCCAGTACTTC. Protein sequence: CASSGRGQETQYF. V usage is TRBV11-3 and J usage is TRBJ2-5; 7 bases match TRBD2. Germline values: CDR1 SGHNT, CDR2 YENEEA. V lost 5 bases, J lost 1 base, and 1 base stayed unmatched. The CDR3 runs 13 residues.

This clone was recorded a few times. V and J are TRBV28 and TRBJ1-1; D uncertain. The CDR3 spans 14 residues. With 2 bases removed from V and 0 bases from J, the gap between germline ends came to 7 bases. Looked up from germline, CDR1 is MDHEN and CDR2 is SYDVKM. As DNA, the CDR3 is TGTGCCAGCAGTTTAAAACTGCTGAACACTGAAGCTTTCTTT. Its protein product is CASSLKLLNTEAFF.

CDR3 in DNA: TGTGCCAGCAGTTTACCTACTGGATCCCTTGAGCAGTTCTTC. Its protein product is CASSLPTGSLEQFF. This chain uses TRBV27 with TRBJ2-1, with D unclear. The V and J ends lost 2 bases and 9 bases respectively, with 14 bases between them. Per the germline V gene, CDR1 is MNHEY and CDR2 is SMNVEV (reference sequence). This CDR3 region has 14 residues.

The chain couples TRBV13 to TRBJ2-7; 7 nucleotides line up with TRBD1. Per germline, CDR1 PRHDT and CDR2 FYEKMQ (reference sequence). Trimming removed 5 bases from V and 7 bases from J; junction bases left unmatched: 8. The CDR3 consists of 13 residues. The CDR3 here is CASSEGAMVEQYF. As DNA, the CDR3 is TGTGCCAGCAGCGAGGGGGCGATGGTGGAGCAGTACTTC.

The chain couples TRBV15 to TRBJ1-4; unclear D gene. This CDR3 contains 14 residues. Germline V CDR1 and CDR2: LNHNV, YYDKDF (reference sequence). Trimming took off 0 bases at V and 10 bases at J, with 12 bases between the two ends. CDR3: CATSRDEGLVKLFF. The DNA of the CDR3 is TGTGCCACCAGCAGAGATGAGGGTTTGGTAAAACTGTTTTTT.

This clone appeared a single time. The rearrangement uses TRBV7-3 and TRBJ2-3, with 7 positions matching TRBD2. Germline CDR1 SGHTA, CDR2 FQGTGA. V trimming: 4 bases; J trimming: 4 bases; junction bases outside the gene matches: 11. CDR3 size: 16 residues. The CDR3 sequence is CASSSPSGAPADTQYF. Here the CDR3 DNA reads TGTGCCAGCAGCTCCCCCAGCGGGGCCCCCGCAGATACGCAGTATTTT.

The chain couples TRBV7-2 to TRBJ2-1; 7 nucleotides align to TRBD2. V shed 7 bases, J shed 2 bases, and the junction held 8 bases outside the gene matches. The CDR3 length is 15 residues. CDR1 and CDR2 from the germline V gene are SGHTA and FQGNSA. For the CDR3, the DNA is TGTGCCAGCACCTGGGGGGGAGGGCCCTACAATGAGCAGTTCTTC. Its translation: CASTWGGGPYNEQFF.

The genes are TRBV5-1 and TRBJ1-1; D gene uncertain. The ends were cut back, 1 base at V and 3 bases at J, with 16 bases in the middle. Germline V lookup: CDR1 SGHRS, CDR2 YFSETQ. CDR3 length equals 16 residues. CDR3 residues: CASSLRFLSEDTEAFF. For the CDR3, the DNA is TGCGCCAGCAGCTTGAGATTCCTGTCGGAGGACACTGAAGCTTTCTTT.

The DNA for the CDR3 is TGTGCCAGCACCCCGGAGGCGTACAGAGAGCAGTTCTTC. It specifies CASTPEAYREQFF. The rearrangement joins TRBV7-9 to TRBJ2-1; D might be TRBD2 (5 bases). Trimming left V 7 bases short and J 10 bases short, with 17 bases between. Germline V gene lookup returns CDR1 SEHNR and CDR2 FQNEAQ (reference sequence). This CDR3 spans 13 amino acids.

This clone was seen once. The rearrangement links TRBV19 to TRBJ2-1; possibly TRBD2 for D (7 bases). The germline V gene encodes CDR1 LNHDA and CDR2 SQIVND (reference sequence). This CDR3 is built from 14 residues. V lost 10 bases, J lost 4 bases, and 17 bases lay in between. DNA of the CDR3: TGTGCCACACTGGGGGGGGGCATATACAATGAGCAGTTCTTC. The encoded protein is CATLGGGIYNEQFF.